This TCR beta chain derives from a study of T cells after yellow fever vaccination. Study-level findings and limits: Although most clonotypes did not, a small share appeared in both CD4 and CD8 compartments.

Per the germline V gene, CDR1 is DFQATT and CDR2 is SNEGSKA (reference sequence). V gave up 3 bases and J gave up 5 bases; unmatched junction bases: 10. The length of the CDR3 is 15 residues. The 5'RACE template-switching step produced TCR cDNA and added a universal primer site and UMIs. MiXCR was run by TCRdb on the 5' RACE reads, yielding one entry per CDR3 protein. This table has about 430,000 distinct CDR3 sequences, roughly 20% appearing once. This clonotype has ten or more counts. No antigen is known for it. The rearrangement links TRBV20-1 to TRBJ2-5; the match to TRBD2 covers 9 bases. This TCR was recovered from a man aged 18 to 30 who received the YFV17D yellow fever vaccine. Here the sequenced sample was PBMCs, taken before the yellow fever booster vaccination. CDR3 in DNA: TGCAGTGCTAGTGGGGCGGGGGGGCGCTCGGAGACCCAGTACTTC. This codes for CSASGAGGRSETQYF.